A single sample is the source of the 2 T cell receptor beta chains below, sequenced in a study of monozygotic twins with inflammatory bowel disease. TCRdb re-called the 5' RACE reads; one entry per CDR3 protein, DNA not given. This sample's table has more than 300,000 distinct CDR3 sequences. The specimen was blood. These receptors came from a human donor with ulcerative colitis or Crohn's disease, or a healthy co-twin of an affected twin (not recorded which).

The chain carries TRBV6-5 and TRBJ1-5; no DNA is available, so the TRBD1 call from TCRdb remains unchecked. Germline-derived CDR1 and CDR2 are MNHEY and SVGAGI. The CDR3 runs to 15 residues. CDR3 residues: CASSYKYRGDQPQHF.

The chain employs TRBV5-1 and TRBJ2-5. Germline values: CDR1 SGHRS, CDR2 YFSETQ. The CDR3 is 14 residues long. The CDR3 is CASSLERVMETQYF.